A selection of T cell receptor beta chains follows, all from one sample in a study of neurological immune-mediated disorders. Using its own MiXCR run on the 5' RACE reads, TCRdb lists one record per CDR3 protein. The sample gives tens of thousands of distinct CDR3 sequences, around 5.2% of which show up once; less than 7.5% is in the top ten. What was sequenced was PBMCs. These receptors were taken from a man aged 18-30 years with multiple sclerosis. Both conserved end residues are trimmed from each CDR3. Each record gives: V gene, CDR3 protein.

TRBV5-1	ASSLAGLATDTQY
TRBV6-6	ASSSRGDPYEQY
TRBV20-1	SARPGQGIGNEQF
TRBV20-1	SASRVLRTGNQPQN
TRBV20-1	SAAKMTVNYGYT
TRBV7-2	ASSLASGRPNNEQF
TRBV5-1	ASSITGLTEQY
TRBV20-1	SARAGGPLGEQY
TRBV20-1	SAKRAGYEQY
TRBV29-1	SVDGMGGGGSIDEQF
TRBV18	ASSPPQGWGAF
TRBV20-1	SARDGSKTSMNTEAF
TRBV5-1	ASTWTSEETQY
TRBV6-1	ASGVGGNYGYT